This TCR beta chain was sequenced in a study of blood T cell repertoires in COVID-19. Background on the study: Some COVID-19 samples were acute and others convalescent; all came from the United States, Italy and Spain.

Per the original data handling: For nucleated cells, counts were estimated from reference gene primer amplification. Repertoires were generated with immunoSEQ multiplex PCR, while TCRdb's copy carries only in-frame clones and drops some. V and J calls and clone size follow that table, whereas D and trimming were derived from the DNA. The sample contains around 220,000 clones, around four fifths of which appear only once. This clone came up once. The CDR3 has 17 amino acids. CDR1 MNHNS and CDR2 SASEGT come from the germline V gene. V shed 4 bases, J shed 1 base, and the junction held 10 bases outside the gene matches.

The receptor was isolated from a man under 40 with active or convalescent COVID-19. This sequence joins TRBV6-1 and TRBJ2-3; TRBD2 matches 8 bases. Specimen: peripheral blood. The CDR3 coding sequence is TGTGCCAGCAGTGCCCCGGTGGCGGGGGGCCGCACAGATACGCAGTATTTT. Encoded protein: CASSAPVAGGRTDTQYF.